The sequence of this T cell receptor beta chain was determined in a study of shared clonotypes between healthy human individuals. Profiled with immunoSEQ multiplex PCR; TCRdb holds only in-frame clones, not every one. The sample carries about 1,800,000 clones, approximately 95% recorded once. Comment on this clone: What it binds is unknown.

Per germline, CDR1 MNHEY and CDR2 SVGAGI. The V gene end was trimmed by 5 bases and the J gene end by 7 bases; junction bases not matched to a gene: 5. CDR3 size: 14 residues. Whole-study results and caveats: Large depth notwithstanding, sorted-subset sequencing proved incomplete by rarefaction. Investigators expected sequencing depth to affect clonotype sharing among donors. Naive CD4 clonotype sharing across a few donors was approximately 5%.

Naive CD8 cells comprised CD45RO-negative, CCR7-positively selected cells, excluding terminally differentiated effector memory CD45RA+ cells. Adults of Caucasian background living in Nashville, Tennessee made up all donors. The sample taken for sequencing was naive CD8+ T cells sorted from blood. The source is a man between 18 and 35 years old in good health. The rearrangement joins TRBV6-5 to TRBJ2-1, with 10 bases identical to TRBD2. The CDR3 region has the DNA TGTGCCAGCAGTCTAGCGGGAGTATTGAATGAGCAGTTCTTC. This translates into CASSLAGVLNEQFF.